This T cell receptor (beta chain) was retrieved from a study of shared clonotypes between healthy human individuals. Profiled with immunoSEQ multiplex PCR; TCRdb holds only in-frame clones, not every one. The sample consists of about 700,000 clones, around 72% of them appearing once. V was shortened by 6 bases and J by 7 bases, with 12 bases between the two germline ends. The CDR3 runs to 12 residues. Germline V lookup: CDR1 MNHEY, CDR2 SMNVEV (reference sequence). The V gene is TRBV27, the J gene TRBJ1-2; D call uncertain. Source material: memory CD4+ T cells sorted from blood. This sample's subset: CD45RA-negative fraction. The sequence was obtained from a woman in her thirties in good health. The CDR3 here is CASRKLGLGYTF. CDR3 DNA: TGTGCCAGCAGGAAACTAGGGCTTGGCTACACCTTC.